The rows below give T cell receptor beta chains drawn from one sample of a study of blood T cell repertoires in COVID-19. Repertoires were generated with immunoSEQ multiplex PCR, while TCRdb's copy carries only in-frame clones and drops some. The sample has about 410,000 clones, roughly 91% seen once. The sequencing sample was made of PBMCs or T cells enriched from blood (not recorded which). The origin of the receptors is a man aged 18 to 29 who had recovered from COVID-19. Each CDR3 is given with its conserved first and last residue. A D gene is named only where the DNA matches it firmly. The size entry is marked missing in some rows and otherwise reads once, few, many or a size class.

V gene: TRBV2
J gene: TRBJ2-2
CDR3 length: 16
clone size: -
D gene: TRBD2
CDR3 protein: CASSETSGRASGELFF
CDR3 DNA: TGTGCCAGCAGTGAAACTAGCGGGAGGGCCTCAGGGGAGCTGTTTTTT

V gene: TRBV28
J gene: TRBJ2-7
CDR3 length: 16
clone size: -
D gene: -
CDR3 protein: CASSLPASGQFNSQYF
CDR3 DNA: TGTGCCAGCAGCCTCCCCGCATCCGGACAGTTTAATTCACAGTACTTC

V gene: TRBV16
J gene: TRBJ2-2
CDR3 length: 13
clone size: -
D gene: -
CDR3 protein: CASSGTRTGELFF
CDR3 DNA: TGTGCCAGCAGCGGGACTCGGACCGGGGAGCTGTTTTTT

V gene: TRBV5-6
J gene: TRBJ2-6
CDR3 length: 15
clone size: -
D gene: -
CDR3 protein: CASSLGQGLTNVLTF
CDR3 DNA: TGTGCCAGCAGCTTGGGTCAGGGGTTAACCAACGTCCTGACTTTC

V gene: TRBV2
J gene: TRBJ1-1
CDR3 length: 13
clone size: -
D gene: -
CDR3 protein: CASAGVWNTEAFF
CDR3 DNA: TGTGCCAGCGCGGGAGTCTGGAACACTGAAGCTTTCTTT

V gene: TRBV18
J gene: TRBJ1-2
CDR3 length: 14
clone size: once
D gene: -
CDR3 protein: CASSPSGTDYGYTF
CDR3 DNA: TGTGCCAGCTCACCGAGCGGGACTGATTATGGCTACACCTTC

V gene: TRBV19
J gene: TRBJ2-7
CDR3 length: 15
clone size: -
D gene: TRBD1
CDR3 protein: CASSISTGYSYEQYF
CDR3 DNA: TGTGCCAGTAGTATCTCGACAGGGTACTCCTACGAGCAGTACTTC

V gene: TRBV9
J gene: TRBJ2-5
CDR3 length: 14
clone size: -
D gene: -
CDR3 protein: CASSVTATQETQYF
CDR3 DNA: TGTGCCAGCAGCGTGACAGCGACCCAAGAGACCCAGTACTTC

V gene: TRBV5-4
J gene: TRBJ2-4
CDR3 length: 16
clone size: -
D gene: TRBD1
CDR3 protein: CASSIGQGLAKNIQYF
CDR3 DNA: TGTGCCAGCAGCATCGGACAGGGACTAGCCAAAAACATTCAGTACTTC

V gene: TRBV19
J gene: TRBJ2-7
CDR3 length: 13
clone size: once
D gene: TRBD2
CDR3 protein: CASSILAGYEQYF
CDR3 DNA: TGTGCCAGTAGTATCCTAGCGGGTTACGAGCAGTACTTC

V gene: TRBV3-1/TRBV3-2
J gene: TRBJ1-4
CDR3 length: 14
clone size: few
D gene: -
CDR3 protein: CASSQGSGDEKLFF
CDR3 DNA: TGTGCCAGCAGCCAAGGCTCAGGGGATGAAAAACTGTTTTTT

V gene: TRBV11-2
J gene: TRBJ2-3
CDR3 length: 15
clone size: -
D gene: -
CDR3 protein: CASSRPDRSTDTQYF
CDR3 DNA: TGTGCCAGCAGTAGACCGGACAGATCCACAGATACGCAGTATTTT